The rows below give T cell receptor beta chains drawn from one sample of a study of T cell responses to AZD1222 COVID-19 vaccine. Method: immunoSEQ multiplex PCR; TCRdb's copy keeps in-frame clones and lacks some. This table has approximately 150,000 clones, around 90% appearing once. Sequencing used peripheral blood, obtained on day 0 of AZD1222 vaccination. Source of these receptors: an adult in good health. CDR3s include the opening cysteine and the closing phenylalanine or tryptophan. D genes are given only for firm matches. Size is stated for part of the rows, as once, few or many counts, or as a class when the clone is expanded.

abundance: NA; v_gene: TRBV28; d_gene: TRBD1; len: 15; j_gene: TRBJ1-1; CDR3nt: TGTGCCAGCAGTTTACTGACAGGGATGAACACTGAAGCTTTCTTT; CDR3aa: CASSLLTGMNTEAFF
abundance: NA; v_gene: TRBV27; d_gene: NA; len: 11; j_gene: TRBJ1-1; CDR3nt: TGTGCCCGCGGACCGAACACTGAAGCTTTCTTT; CDR3aa: CARGPNTEAFF
abundance: NA; v_gene: TRBV7-9; d_gene: NA; len: 12; j_gene: TRBJ1-2; CDR3nt: TGTGCCAGCAGCCTGGGCGGGGGCAGCAGCACCTTC; CDR3aa: CASSLGGGSSTF
abundance: NA; v_gene: TRBV7-6; d_gene: TRBD2; len: 16; j_gene: TRBJ2-5; CDR3nt: TGTGCCAGCAGCCTAGCGGGGACCTCTCATGGGGAGACCCAGTACTTC; CDR3aa: CASSLAGTSHGETQYF
abundance: NA; v_gene: TRBV19; d_gene: NA; len: 15; j_gene: TRBJ1-6; CDR3nt: TGTGCCAGTAGTGCGCCCGGGACGGTAAATTCACCCCTCCACTTT; CDR3aa: CASSAPGTVNSPLHF
abundance: NA; v_gene: TRBV6-6; d_gene: TRBD1; len: 15; j_gene: TRBJ1-2; CDR3nt: TGTGCCAGCAGTTACTCTGCAGGGGGTAACTATGGCTACACCTTC; CDR3aa: CASSYSAGGNYGYTF
abundance: NA; v_gene: TRBV7-2; d_gene: NA; len: 13; j_gene: TRBJ1-1; CDR3nt: TGTGCCAGCAGCTTCTTGAGCGACACTGAAGCTTTCTTT; CDR3aa: CASSFLSDTEAFF
abundance: NA; v_gene: TRBV19; d_gene: NA; len: 13; j_gene: TRBJ1-2; CDR3nt: TGTGCCAGTAGTCTTGAGCGGGGGGGCGGCTACACCTTC; CDR3aa: CASSLERGGGYTF
abundance: once; v_gene: TRBV25-1; d_gene: TRBD1; len: 13; j_gene: TRBJ1-2; CDR3nt: TGTGCCAGCAGGGGACAGGTCCACTATGGCTACACCTTC; CDR3aa: CASRGQVHYGYTF
abundance: NA; v_gene: TRBV11-3; d_gene: NA; len: 15; j_gene: TRBJ2-1; CDR3nt: TGTGCCAGCAGCTCCGACACGAGCTCCTACAATGAGCAGTTCTTC; CDR3aa: CASSSDTSSYNEQFF
abundance: few; v_gene: TRBV5-1; d_gene: TRBD2; len: 16; j_gene: TRBJ2-7; CDR3nt: TGCGCCAGCAGCCCGACTAGCGGGAGGGCCGTTTACGAGCAGTACTTC; CDR3aa: CASSPTSGRAVYEQYF
abundance: NA; v_gene: TRBV5-5; d_gene: NA; len: 15; j_gene: TRBJ1-6; CDR3nt: TGTGCCAGCAGCTTGCAAGGGGTTGGTAATTCACCCCTCCACTTT; CDR3aa: CASSLQGVGNSPLHF
abundance: NA; v_gene: TRBV15; d_gene: NA; len: 16; j_gene: TRBJ2-1; CDR3nt: TGTGCCACCAGCAGAGCGAGGGGTGGTAACTACAATGAGCAGTTCTTC; CDR3aa: CATSRARGGNYNEQFF
abundance: NA; v_gene: TRBV15; d_gene: NA; len: 16; j_gene: TRBJ1-6; CDR3nt: TGTGCCACCAGCAGAGGAGCAGGCGGGATTGATTCACCCCTCCACTTT; CDR3aa: CATSRGAGGIDSPLHF
abundance: NA; v_gene: TRBV5-1; d_gene: TRBD2; len: 17; j_gene: TRBJ2-7; CDR3nt: TGCGCCAGCAGTATGACTAGCGGGAGAGGGGGAACCTACGAGCAGTACTTC; CDR3aa: CASSMTSGRGGTYEQYF
abundance: NA; v_gene: TRBV19; d_gene: NA; len: 16; j_gene: TRBJ2-1; CDR3nt: TGTGCCAGTAGTATAGGGGGGGAGCGGGTCTACAATGAGCAGTTCTTC; CDR3aa: CASSIGGERVYNEQFF
abundance: few; v_gene: TRBV29-1; d_gene: NA; len: 13; j_gene: TRBJ1-1; CDR3nt: TGCAGCGTTGTGAAACTTGGAGGGGGTGAAGCTTTCTTT; CDR3aa: CSVVKLGGGEAFF
abundance: once; v_gene: TRBV27; d_gene: NA; len: 17; j_gene: TRBJ2-1; CDR3nt: TGTGCCAGCAGTTCCCCCCCCGCCGGGTCCGCTTACAATGAGCAGTTCTTC; CDR3aa: CASSSPPAGSAYNEQFF
abundance: NA; v_gene: TRBV12-3/TRBV12-4; d_gene: NA; len: 13; j_gene: TRBJ2-2; CDR3nt: TGTGCCAGCAGTATTTCCTGGGCCGGGGAGCTGTTTTTT; CDR3aa: CASSISWAGELFF
abundance: once; v_gene: TRBV7-9; d_gene: NA; len: 14; j_gene: TRBJ2-7; CDR3nt: TGTGCCAGCAGCGCCTACTTTGGTTCCTACGAGCAGTACTTC; CDR3aa: CASSAYFGSYEQYF
abundance: NA; v_gene: TRBV19; d_gene: NA; len: 15; j_gene: TRBJ1-3; CDR3nt: TGTGCCAGTCTCCCAGGCTCATCGTCTGGAAACACCATATATTTT; CDR3aa: CASLPGSSSGNTIYF
abundance: NA; v_gene: TRBV6-5; d_gene: NA; len: 16; j_gene: TRBJ1-2; CDR3nt: TGTGCCAGCAGTTACTCGAGATGGCCGGCTAACTATGGCTACACCTTC; CDR3aa: CASSYSRWPANYGYTF